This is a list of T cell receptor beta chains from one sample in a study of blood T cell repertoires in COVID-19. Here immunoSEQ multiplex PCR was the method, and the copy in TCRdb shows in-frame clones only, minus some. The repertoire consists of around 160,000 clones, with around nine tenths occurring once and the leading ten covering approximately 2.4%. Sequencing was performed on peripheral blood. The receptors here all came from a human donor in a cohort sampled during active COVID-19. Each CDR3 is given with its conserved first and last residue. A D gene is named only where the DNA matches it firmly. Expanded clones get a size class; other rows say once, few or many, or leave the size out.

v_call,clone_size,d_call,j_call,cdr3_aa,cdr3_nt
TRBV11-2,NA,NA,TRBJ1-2,CASSLDREYGYTF,TGTGCCAGCAGCTTAGACAGGGAATATGGCTACACCTTC
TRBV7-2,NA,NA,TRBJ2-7,CASSLVIALPEQYF,TGTGCCAGCAGCTTAGTAATAGCCCTCCCGGAGCAGTACTTC
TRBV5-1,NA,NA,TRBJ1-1,CASSLTGRNTEAFF,TGCGCCAGCAGCTTGACAGGGCGAAACACTGAAGCTTTCTTT
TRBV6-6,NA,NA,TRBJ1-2,CASRLTEGLYGYTF,TGTGCCAGCAGACTAACAGAGGGACTCTATGGCTACACCTTC
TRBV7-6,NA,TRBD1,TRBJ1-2,CASSQGGPERGGYTF,TGTGCCAGCAGCCAGGGGGGACCCGAGCGAGGTGGCTACACCTTC
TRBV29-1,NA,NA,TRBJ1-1,CSVPRMERNTEAFF,TGCAGCGTGCCCCGCATGGAGAGGAACACTGAAGCTTTCTTT
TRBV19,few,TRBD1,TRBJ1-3,CASSWDRGTSSGNTIYF,TGTGCCAGTAGTTGGGACAGGGGAACGAGCTCTGGAAACACCATATATTTT
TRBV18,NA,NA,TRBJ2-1,CASSPPPGGNEQFF,TGTGCCAGCTCACCACCTCCGGGCGGGAATGAGCAGTTCTTC
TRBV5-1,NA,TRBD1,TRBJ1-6,CASSFYRGNSPLHF,TGCGCCAGCAGCTTCTACAGGGGAAATTCACCCCTCCACTTT
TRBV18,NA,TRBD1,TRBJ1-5,CASSPPGTGLIRWPQHF,TGTGCCAGCTCACCACCCGGGACAGGGTTAATACGGTGGCCCCAGCATTTT
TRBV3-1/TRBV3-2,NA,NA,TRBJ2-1,CASSQEGEEQFF,TGTGCCAGCAGCCAAGAGGGCGAGGAGCAGTTCTTC
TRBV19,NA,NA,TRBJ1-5,CASSNGGPQPQHF,TGTGCCAGTTCGAACGGAGGGCCTCAGCCCCAGCATTTT
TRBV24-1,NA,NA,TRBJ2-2,CATMSMVGELFF,TGTGCCACCATGTCTATGGTCGGGGAGCTGTTTTTT
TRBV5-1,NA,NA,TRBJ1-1,CASSLGPGKNTEAFF,TGCGCCAGCAGCTTGGGGCCGGGGAAGAACACTGAAGCTTTCTTT
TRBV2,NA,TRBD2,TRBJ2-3,CASKREGRDTQYF,TGTGCCAGCAAGAGGGAGGGAAGGGATACGCAGTATTTT
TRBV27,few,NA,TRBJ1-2,CASSLLGSDGYTF,TGTGCCAGCAGTTTGCTGGGCTCCGATGGCTACACCTTC
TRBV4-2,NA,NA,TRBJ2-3,CASSQDLMGGPKDTQYF,TGTGCCAGCAGCCAAGATCTGATGGGGGGGCCCAAAGATACGCAGTATTTT
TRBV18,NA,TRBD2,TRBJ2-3,CASSPPPAGPDTQYF,TGTGCCAGCTCACCACCGCCAGCGGGGCCAGATACGCAGTATTTT
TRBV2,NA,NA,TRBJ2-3,CASSALVRTDTQYF,TGTGCCAGCAGTGCTTTAGTCCGCACAGATACGCAGTATTTT
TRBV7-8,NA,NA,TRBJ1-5,CASSRGANQPQHF,TGTGCCAGCAGCCGGGGGGCCAATCAGCCCCAGCATTTT
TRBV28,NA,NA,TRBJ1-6,CASSLQVWDNSPLHF,TGTGCCAGCAGTTTACAGGTTTGGGATAATTCACCCCTCCACTTT
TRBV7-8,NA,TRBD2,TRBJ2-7,CASSLFAGLVGYEQYF,TGTGCCAGCAGCTTATTCGCGGGACTAGTAGGATACGAGCAGTACTTC
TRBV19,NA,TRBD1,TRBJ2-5,CASSYDGTGFQETQYF,TGTGCCAGTTCCTATGATGGGACAGGATTTCAAGAGACCCAGTACTTC
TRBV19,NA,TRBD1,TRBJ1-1,CASSIEDRGPGTEAFF,TGTGCCAGTAGTATCGAGGACAGGGGGCCTGGTACTGAAGCTTTCTTT
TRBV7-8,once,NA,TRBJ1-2,CASSLEGAVGYGYTF,TGTGCCAGCAGCTTAGAAGGGGCGGTGGGCTATGGCTACACCTTC
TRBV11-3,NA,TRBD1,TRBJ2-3,CASSSRTGSTDTQYF,TGTGCCAGCAGCTCGCGGACAGGGTCCACAGATACGCAGTATTTT
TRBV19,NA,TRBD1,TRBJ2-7,CASTGTGLYEQYF,TGTGCCAGTACCGGGACAGGGCTATACGAGCAGTACTTC
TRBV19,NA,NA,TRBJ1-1,CASGASLSTEAFF,TGTGCCAGTGGGGCCTCTTTGAGCACTGAAGCTTTCTTT
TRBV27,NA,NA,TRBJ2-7,CASSYGGAAYEQYF,TGTGCCAGCAGTTATGGCGGGGCGGCCTACGAGCAGTACTTC
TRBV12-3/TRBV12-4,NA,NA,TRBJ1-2,CASSLAPSSSTF,TGTGCCAGCAGTTTAGCTCCCTCAAGTAGCACCTTC
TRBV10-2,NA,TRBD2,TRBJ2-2,CASSEGLAGAGTGELFF,TGCGCCAGCAGTGAGGGGCTAGCGGGAGCCGGCACCGGGGAGCTGTTTTTT
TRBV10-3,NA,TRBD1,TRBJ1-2,CAISGGGGYTF,TGTGCCATCAGTGGAGGGGGCGGCTACACCTTC
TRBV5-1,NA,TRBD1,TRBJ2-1,CASSWGTGTYNEQFF,TGCGCCAGCAGCTGGGGGACAGGGACCTACAATGAGCAGTTCTTC
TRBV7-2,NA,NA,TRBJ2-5,CASSLASPRETQYF,TGTGCCAGCAGCTTAGCGTCACCACGGGAGACCCAGTACTTC
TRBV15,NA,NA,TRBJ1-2,CATSRDGRYGYTF,TGTGCCACCAGCAGAGATGGGAGATATGGCTACACCTTC
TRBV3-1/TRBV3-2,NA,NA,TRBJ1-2,CASSQGHSYSINYGYTF,TGTGCCAGCAGCCAAGGGCATAGTTATAGCATTAACTATGGCTACACCTTC
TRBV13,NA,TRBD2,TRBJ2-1,CASSWEREGYNEQFF,TGTGCCAGCAGCTGGGAGCGGGAGGGCTACAATGAGCAGTTCTTC
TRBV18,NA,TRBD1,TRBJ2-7,CASSQLGQGDVGYEQYF,TGTGCCAGCTCACAACTCGGACAGGGGGATGTGGGGTACGAGCAGTACTTC